The T cell receptor beta chain described here comes from a study of shared clonotypes between healthy human individuals. Germline V gene lookup returns CDR1 SQVTM and CDR2 ANQGSEA. Between the trimmed V and J ends, which lost 1 base and 3 bases, there was a span of 9 bases. The CDR3 covers 14 residues. The sorted-subset replicate PCRs were given about 200 ng DNA, which is tens of thousands of T cell genomes. The table came from immunoSEQ multiplex PCR; TCRdb's copy has only in-frame clones and leaves some out. The profile shows about 1.4 million clones, around 97% of them singletons. The chain joins TRBV29-1 to TRBJ2-2; D gene ambiguous. The TCR was taken from a man aged 25-45 years in good health. The sample taken for sequencing was naive CD4+ T cells sorted from blood. Subset noted: CD45RA+ positively selected. The CDR3 region has the DNA TGCAGCGTTGAAGTTAGGAGTGACACCGGGGAGCTGTTTTTT. This codes for CSVEVRSDTGELFF.